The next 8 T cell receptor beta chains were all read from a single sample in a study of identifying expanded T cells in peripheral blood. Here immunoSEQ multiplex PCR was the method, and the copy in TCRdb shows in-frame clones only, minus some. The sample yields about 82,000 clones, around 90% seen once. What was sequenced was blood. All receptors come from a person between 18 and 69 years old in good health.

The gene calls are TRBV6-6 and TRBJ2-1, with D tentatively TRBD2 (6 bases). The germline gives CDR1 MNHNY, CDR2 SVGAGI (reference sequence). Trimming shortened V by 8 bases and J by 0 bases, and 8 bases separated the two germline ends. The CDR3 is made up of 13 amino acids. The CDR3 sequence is CASGGTSYNEQFF. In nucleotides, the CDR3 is TGTGCCAGCGGGGGGACCTCCTACAATGAGCAGTTCTTC.

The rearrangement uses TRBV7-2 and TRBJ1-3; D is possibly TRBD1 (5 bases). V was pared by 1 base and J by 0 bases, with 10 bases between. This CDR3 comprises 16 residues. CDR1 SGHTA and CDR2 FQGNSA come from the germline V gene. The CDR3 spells CASSLVWGDSGNTIYF. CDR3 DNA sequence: TGTGCCAGCAGCTTAGTGTGGGGGGACTCTGGAAACACCATATATTTT.

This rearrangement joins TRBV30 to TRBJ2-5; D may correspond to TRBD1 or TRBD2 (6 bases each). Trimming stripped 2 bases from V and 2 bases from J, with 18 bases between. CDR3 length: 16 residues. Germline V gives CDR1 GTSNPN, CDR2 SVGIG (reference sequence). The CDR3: CAWSLSWRDIQETQYF. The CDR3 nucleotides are TGTGCCTGGAGTCTGTCTTGGAGGGACATACAAGAGACCCAGTACTTC.

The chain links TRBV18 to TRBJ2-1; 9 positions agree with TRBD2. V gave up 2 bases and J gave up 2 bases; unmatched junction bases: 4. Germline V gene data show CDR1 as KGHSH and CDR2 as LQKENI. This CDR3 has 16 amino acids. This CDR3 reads CASSPGAGGPYNEQFF. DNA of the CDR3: TGTGCCAGCTCACCAGGTGCGGGAGGGCCCTACAATGAGCAGTTCTTC.

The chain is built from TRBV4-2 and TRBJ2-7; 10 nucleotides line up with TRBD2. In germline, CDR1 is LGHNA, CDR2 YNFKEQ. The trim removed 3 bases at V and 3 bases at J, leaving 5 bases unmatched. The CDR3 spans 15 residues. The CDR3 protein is CASSQGTSDHYEQYF. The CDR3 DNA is TGTGCCAGCAGCCAGGGGACTAGCGATCACTACGAGCAGTACTTC.

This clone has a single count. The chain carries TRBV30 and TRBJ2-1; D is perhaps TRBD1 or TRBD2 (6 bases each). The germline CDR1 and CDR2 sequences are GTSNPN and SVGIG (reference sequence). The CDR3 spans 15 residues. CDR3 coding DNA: TGTTCCCTAAGCGGGTGGGGGGCCATGAGCAATGAGCAGTTCTTC. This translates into CSLSGWGAMSNEQFF.

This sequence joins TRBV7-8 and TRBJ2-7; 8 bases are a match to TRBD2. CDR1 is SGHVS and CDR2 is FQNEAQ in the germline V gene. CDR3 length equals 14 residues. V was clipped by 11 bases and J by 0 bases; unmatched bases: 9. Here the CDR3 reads CAGGSGRFSYEQYF. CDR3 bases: TGTGCCGGGGGGAGCGGGAGATTCTCCTACGAGCAGTACTTC.

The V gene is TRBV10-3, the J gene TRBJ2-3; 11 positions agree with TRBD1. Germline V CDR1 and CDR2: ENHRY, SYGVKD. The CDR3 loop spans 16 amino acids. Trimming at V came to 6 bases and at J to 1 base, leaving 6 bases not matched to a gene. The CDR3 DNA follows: TGTGCCATCAGCAACTTGGGACAGGGGGGCACAGATACGCAGTATTTT. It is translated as CAISNLGQGGTDTQYF.